This is a list of T cell receptor beta chains from one sample in a study of T cells in Graves' hyperthyroidism and ophthalmopathy. TCRdb re-derived calls from the multiplex PCR reads in MiXCR, one entry per CDR3 protein. The sample lists hundreds of thousands of distinct CDR3 sequences; 14% to 15% were seen once. The sample comprised blood. These receptor sequences come from a man in his late teens or twenties with Graves' ophthalmopathy. CDR3s include the opening cysteine and the closing phenylalanine or tryptophan. Fields, in order: J gene, V gene, clone size, D gene, CDR3 protein, CDR3 DNA. A D gene is named only where the DNA matches it firmly. For some rows the clone size is stated as once, few or many, or as a class when expanded; others skip it.

j_call: TRBJ2-7
v_call: TRBV20-1
clone_size: many
d_call: TRBD1
cdr3_aa: CSATSGGTGGTSSSYEQYF
cdr3_nt: TGCAGTGCTACGAGCGGGGGGACAGGGGGGACTAGTAGTAGCTACGAGCAGTACTTC

j_call: TRBJ1-6
v_call: TRBV30
clone_size: once
d_call: NA
cdr3_aa: CAWRVFGTNSPLHF
cdr3_nt: TGTGCCTGGAGGGTTTTCGGGACCAATTCACCCCTCCACTTT

j_call: TRBJ1-5
v_call: TRBV5-1
clone_size: many
d_call: NA
cdr3_aa: CASSADDQGNQPQHF
cdr3_nt: TGCGCCAGCAGCGCGGACGATCAGGGGAATCAGCCCCAGCATTTT

j_call: TRBJ2-3
v_call: TRBV11-2
clone_size: NA
d_call: TRBD2
cdr3_aa: CASSLGVTSGGADTQYF
cdr3_nt: TGTGCCAGCAGCTTAGGTGTGACTAGCGGGGGGGCAGATACGCAGTATTTT

j_call: TRBJ2-1
v_call: TRBV6-1
clone_size: few
d_call: TRBD2
cdr3_aa: CASSSPLGASGSPSYNEQFF
cdr3_nt: TGTGCCAGCAGCTCACCTCTCGGGGCTAGCGGGAGCCCCTCCTACAATGAGCAGTTCTTC

j_call: TRBJ2-7
v_call: TRBV7-9
clone_size: many
d_call: NA
cdr3_aa: CASIAGGEQYF
cdr3_nt: TGTGCCAGCATCGCCGGGGGAGAACAGTACTTC

j_call: TRBJ2-5
v_call: TRBV5-6
clone_size: many
d_call: TRBD2
cdr3_aa: CASSFGTSGQETQYF
cdr3_nt: TGTGCCAGCAGCTTTGGGACTAGCGGTCAAGAGACCCAGTACTTC

j_call: TRBJ1-1
v_call: TRBV27
clone_size: NA
d_call: NA
cdr3_aa: CASTKGGLQGVRNTEAFF
cdr3_nt: TGTGCCAGCACCAAAGGAGGGCTCCAGGGAGTGAGGAACACTGAAGCTTTCTTT

j_call: TRBJ2-5
v_call: TRBV20-1
clone_size: many
d_call: TRBD1
cdr3_aa: CSATRTGFQETQYF
cdr3_nt: TGCAGTGCTACCCGGACAGGTTTCCAAGAGACCCAGTACTTC

j_call: TRBJ1-1
v_call: TRBV30
clone_size: many
d_call: NA
cdr3_aa: CAWSVLVSSDLNTEAFF
cdr3_nt: TGTGCCTGGAGTGTACTCGTATCCAGTGATTTGAACACTGAAGCTTTCTTT

j_call: TRBJ2-7
v_call: TRBV5-1
clone_size: NA
d_call: NA
cdr3_aa: CASSLKGVYEQYF
cdr3_nt: TGCGCCAGCAGCTTGAAGGGAGTCTACGAGCAGTACTTC

j_call: TRBJ2-3
v_call: TRBV9
clone_size: few
d_call: TRBD2
cdr3_aa: CASSGGLAESDTQYF
cdr3_nt: TGTGCCAGCAGCGGGGGACTAGCGGAAAGTGATACGCAGTATTTT

j_call: TRBJ2-1
v_call: TRBV4-2
clone_size: NA
d_call: NA
cdr3_aa: CASSQDLRGEQFF
cdr3_nt: TGTGCCAGCAGCCAAGATCTAAGGGGGGAGCAGTTCTTC

j_call: TRBJ2-7
v_call: TRBV12-3/TRBV12-4
clone_size: many
d_call: NA
cdr3_aa: CASSLRREPSYEQYF
cdr3_nt: TGTGCCAGCAGTTTGCGCAGGGAGCCCTCCTACGAGCAGTACTTC

j_call: TRBJ2-7
v_call: TRBV6-2/TRBV6-3
clone_size: NA
d_call: NA
cdr3_aa: CASGGLLYEQYF
cdr3_nt: TGTGCCAGCGGGGGGCTACTCTACGAGCAGTACTTC

j_call: TRBJ1-1
v_call: TRBV5-8
clone_size: many
d_call: NA
cdr3_aa: CATPPPGANTEAFF
cdr3_nt: TGTGCCACTCCACCCCCGGGAGCGAACACTGAAGCTTTCTTT

j_call: TRBJ1-4
v_call: TRBV18
clone_size: NA
d_call: NA
cdr3_aa: CASSRGQTNEKLFF
cdr3_nt: TGTGCCAGCTCACGCGGACAGACTAATGAAAAACTGTTTTTT